These 9 T cell receptor beta chains originate from one sample sequenced in a study of T cells in Graves' hyperthyroidism and ophthalmopathy. RNA transcripts served as the template for amplifying TCR beta CDR3 regions. Primed by the HTBI set, a first-round RT-PCR was run on the TCR CDR3. Via MiXCR, TCRdb re-called the multiplex PCR reads, giving one row per CDR3 protein. Among about 640,000 distinct CDR3 sequences, 45% were seen once, and the ten largest hold under 8%. The sample consisted of peripheral blood or thyroid tissue (not recorded which). These receptors came from an adult man with Graves' disease, either hyperthyroidism or ophthalmopathy (not recorded which).

The genes are TRBV20-1 and TRBJ1-6; 7 nucleotides align to TRBD1. The CDR3 has 21 residues. CDR1 is DFQATT, CDR2 SNEGSKA, per germline (reference sequence). V trimming: 5 bases; J trimming: 8 bases; junction bases outside the gene matches: 30. CDR3 sequence: CSAAGGRGKGYHTVSDSPLHF. The CDR3 DNA is TGCAGTGCTGCTGGTGGCAGGGGGAAGGGATACCACACTGTTAGTGATTCACCCCTCCACTTT.

This clonotype was picked up many times. The chain uses TRBV2 and TRBJ2-7; D gene uncertain. V lost 3 bases to trimming and J lost 2 bases, with 8 bases between them. Germline CDR1 SNHLY, CDR2 FYNNEI. The CDR3 is made up of 13 amino acids. The CDR3 sequence: CASSDTVTYEQYF. CDR3 DNA: TGTGCCAGCAGTGACACTGTCACCTACGAGCAGTACTTC.

The chain combines TRBV7-3 with TRBJ2-2, with a possible D match to TRBD1 (5 bases). The V end was cut by 4 bases, the J end by 10 bases, with 13 bases between. Germline V gene data show CDR1 as SGHTA and CDR2 as FQGTGA. This CDR3 has 13 amino acids. CDR3 nucleotide sequence: TGTGCCAGCAGCTCCCTGACAGCGTCGGAGCTGTTTTTT. As protein: CASSSLTASELFF.

This clonotype was found many times. This chain links TRBV29-1 with TRBJ2-2; TRBD1 matches 7 bases. The CDR3 sequence is 13 residues long. CDR1 is SQVTM and CDR2 is ANQGSEA in the germline V gene. The J segment lost 7 bases and the V segment lost 5 bases, leaving 7 bases of the junction unmatched. CDR3 amino acids: CSVLQGRIGELFF. DNA of the CDR3: TGCAGCGTTTTACAGGGGCGTATCGGGGAGCTGTTTTTT.

The chain uses TRBV4-1 and TRBJ1-5; D unclear. Between the trimmed V and J ends, which lost 0 bases and 6 bases, there was a span of 12 bases. Germline V lookup: CDR1 MGHRA, CDR2 YSYEKL. The CDR3 totals 15 residues. The CDR3 DNA follows: TGCGCCAGCAGCCAAGAAGGGCAGGAGGGTCAGCCCCAGCATTTT. This gives the protein CASSQEGQEGQPQHF.

There are many counts of this clonotype. V and J are TRBV14 and TRBJ1-6, with 10 bases fitting TRBD1. J gave up 6 bases and V 4 bases, and 3 bases lay outside the gene matches. The germline CDR1 and CDR2 sequences are SGHDN and FVKESK. The CDR3 is made up of 15 amino acids. The CDR3 loop reads CASSLRTGGNSPLHF. In nucleotides, the CDR3 is TGTGCCAGCAGCCTCAGGACAGGGGGTAATTCACCCCTCCACTTT.

Notes on this clonotype: The junction departs from the called germline gene at one end, perhaps through a read error. The V and J genes are TRBV10-3 and TRBJ1-1; D is undetermined. This CDR3 is 11 amino acids long. Germline V gene sequence: CDR1 ENHRY, CDR2 SYGVKD. Here the CDR3 DNA reads TGTGCCACCAGTGATGGATCTGAAGCTTTCTTT. This translates into CATSDGSEAFF.

Comments on this clonotype: A clone one base away is much larger, so this may be a read error. This sequence joins TRBV9 and TRBJ1-1, with D maybe TRBD1 (6 bases). The CDR3 extends over 14 amino acids. Germline CDR1 SGDLS, CDR2 YYNGEE. CDR3 amino acids: CVSSLKGVNTEAFF. CDR3 in DNA: TGTGTCAGCAGCTTGAAGGGGGTGAACACTGAAGCTTTCTTT. The full variable domain, its missing parts supplied by reference TRBV9 and TRBJ1-1, is DSGVTQTPKHLITATGQRVTLRCSPRSGDLSVYWYQQSLDQGLQFLIQYYNGEERAKGNILERFSAQQFPDLHSELNLSSLELGDSALYFCVSSLKGVNTEAFFGQGTRLTVV.

The table lists this clonotype with a few counts. CDR3 sequence reads: CASSRQGWPPPGNTIYF. CDR3 bases: TGTGCCAGCAGCAGACAGGGGTGGCCTCCCCCTGGAAACACCATATATTTT. This chain joins TRBV9 and TRBJ1-3; 8 bases match TRBD1. The CDR3 totals 17 residues. Germline CDR1 reads SGDLS; CDR2 reads YYNGEE. V trimming: 4 bases; J trimming: 2 bases; junction bases outside the gene matches: 11.